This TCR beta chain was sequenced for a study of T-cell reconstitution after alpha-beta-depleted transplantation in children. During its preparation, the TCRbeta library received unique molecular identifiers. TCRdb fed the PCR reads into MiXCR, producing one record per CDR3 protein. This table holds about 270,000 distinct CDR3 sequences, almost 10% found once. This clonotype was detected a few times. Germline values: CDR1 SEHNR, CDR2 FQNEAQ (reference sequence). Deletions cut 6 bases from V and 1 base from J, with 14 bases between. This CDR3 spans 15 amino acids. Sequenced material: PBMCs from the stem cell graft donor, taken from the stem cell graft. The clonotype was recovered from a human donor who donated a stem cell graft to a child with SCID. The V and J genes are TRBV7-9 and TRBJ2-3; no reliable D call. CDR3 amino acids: CASSSHERGTDTQYF. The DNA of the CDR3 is TGTGCCAGCAGTTCGCACGAGAGAGGCACAGATACGCAGTATTTT.